This is a list of T cell receptor beta chains from one sample in a study of CD8+ T cells in alopecia areata. Profiling relied on immunoSEQ multiplex PCR, and the TCRdb table lists in-frame clones only, not all of them. Here the sample spans about 270,000 clones, 50% to 75% being singletons. The starting material was CD4+ T cells sorted from blood, obtained around week 54, from a patient treated with tofacitinib. These receptors were obtained from a human donor with alopecia areata. The CDR3 runs from the conserved cysteine through the conserved F or W. Each record gives: D gene, V gene, clone size, J gene, CDR3 DNA, CDR3 protein. D genes are given only for firm matches. Clone size appears in some rows only: once, few, many, or a class for an expanded clone.

D: NA
V: TRBV6-1
size: NA
J: TRBJ2-3
DNA: TGTGCCAGCAGTGGGATAGCCTGGGATACGCAGTATTTT
CDR3: CASSGIAWDTQYF

D: NA
V: TRBV10-3
size: once
J: TRBJ2-5
DNA: TGTGCCATCAGTGATGCGCAGAAAGAGACCCAGTACTTC
CDR3: CAISDAQKETQYF

D: NA
V: TRBV7-2
size: NA
J: TRBJ2-2
DNA: TGTGCCAGCAGCGCGGACTTTTCCGGGGAGCTGTTTTTT
CDR3: CASSADFSGELFF

D: NA
V: TRBV29-1
size: NA
J: TRBJ2-1
DNA: TGCAGCGTGGCCAGACAGGTTCTTAGCTCCTACAATGAGCAGTTCTTC
CDR3: CSVARQVLSSYNEQFF

D: NA
V: TRBV4-1
size: once
J: TRBJ1-5
DNA: TGCGCCAGCAGCCAAACCGCGGGGGGCAAATATCAGCCCCAGCATTTT
CDR3: CASSQTAGGKYQPQHF

D: NA
V: TRBV9
size: NA
J: TRBJ2-1
DNA: TGTGCCAGCAGTACCCCCGGGGTCAACAATGAGCAGTTCTTC
CDR3: CASSTPGVNNEQFF

D: NA
V: TRBV9
size: NA
J: TRBJ2-7
DNA: TGTGCCAGCAGCGTAGGGGATCGCTACGAGCAGTACTTC
CDR3: CASSVGDRYEQYF

D: TRBD2
V: TRBV9
size: NA
J: TRBJ2-1
DNA: TGTGCCAGCAGCCAACTAGCGGGGGGGCCCAATGAGCAGTTCTTC
CDR3: CASSQLAGGPNEQFF

D: TRBD1
V: TRBV6-1
size: few
J: TRBJ2-7
DNA: TGTGCCAGCCGACCCCGAGGGACAGGGGGCTTGGAGCAGTACTTC
CDR3: CASRPRGTGGLEQYF

D: TRBD1
V: TRBV29-1
size: NA
J: TRBJ2-5
DNA: TGCAGCGTTACAGGGGGAGAGACCCAGTACTTC
CDR3: CSVTGGETQYF

D: NA
V: TRBV25-1
size: once
J: TRBJ1-2
DNA: TGTGCCAGCAGTCCGGGGACCGCTAACTATGGCTACACCTTC
CDR3: CASSPGTANYGYTF

D: NA
V: TRBV29-1
size: NA
J: TRBJ1-1
DNA: TGCAGCGGGCGCCGGGCCCCAGACGTGAACACTGAAGCTTTCTTT
CDR3: CSGRRAPDVNTEAFF

D: TRBD1
V: TRBV30
size: once
J: TRBJ2-3
DNA: TGTGCCGGCCTCGGACAGGGGGCCGGAGATACGCAGTATTTT
CDR3: CAGLGQGAGDTQYF

D: NA
V: TRBV7-2
size: NA
J: TRBJ1-5
DNA: TGTGCCAGCAGCTTATGGATTGATAGCAATCAGCCCCAGCATTTT
CDR3: CASSLWIDSNQPQHF

D: NA
V: TRBV27
size: NA
J: TRBJ2-7
DNA: TGTGCCAGCAGACCAAGGGGAGGCTCCTACGAGCAGTACTTC
CDR3: CASRPRGGSYEQYF

D: NA
V: TRBV5-1
size: NA
J: TRBJ2-1
DNA: TGCGCCAGCAGCGCCCCGGGGTCCAACAATGAGCAGTTCTTC
CDR3: CASSAPGSNNEQFF

D: TRBD1
V: TRBV18
size: NA
J: TRBJ2-7
DNA: TGTGCCAGCTCACCAGTAACAGGGGGCTTCTACGAGCAGTACTTC
CDR3: CASSPVTGGFYEQYF

D: NA
V: TRBV4-3
size: NA
J: TRBJ1-2
DNA: TGCGCCAGCAGCCAAGCCTCGGGAGGAGTCTATGGCTACACCTTC
CDR3: CASSQASGGVYGYTF

D: TRBD1
V: TRBV4-1
size: NA
J: TRBJ1-6
DNA: TGCGCCAGCAGCCCTCCCGACAGGGGCCACTATAATTCACCCCTCCACTTT
CDR3: CASSPPDRGHYNSPLHF

D: TRBD1
V: TRBV29-1
size: NA
J: TRBJ1-1
DNA: TGCAGCGTTGTAGGCAGGGGGACGGTGAACACTGAAGCTTTCTTT
CDR3: CSVVGRGTVNTEAFF

D: NA
V: TRBV30
size: NA
J: TRBJ1-5
DNA: TGTGCCTGGAGTGTCGGGGGCGCGGGTCAGCCCCAGCATTTT
CDR3: CAWSVGGAGQPQHF

D: TRBD1
V: TRBV25-1
size: NA
J: TRBJ2-2
DNA: TGTGCCAGCAGTGGGGACAGGACCGGGGAGCTGTTTTTT
CDR3: CASSGDRTGELFF

D: NA
V: TRBV7-2
size: few
J: TRBJ2-5
DNA: TGTGCCAGCAGCTATGTTCGGGGGGAGACCCAGTACTTC
CDR3: CASSYVRGETQYF

D: TRBD1
V: TRBV15
size: NA
J: TRBJ2-1
DNA: TGTGCCACCAGCAGCGACAGGGGCTACAATGAGCAGTTCTTC
CDR3: CATSSDRGYNEQFF

D: NA
V: TRBV6-4
size: once
J: TRBJ1-2
DNA: TGTGCCAGCAGAGCAGGGCCCAACTATGGCTACACCTTC
CDR3: CASRAGPNYGYTF

D: TRBD2
V: TRBV7-2
size: NA
J: TRBJ2-1
DNA: TGTGCCAGCAGCTTCCCCCAGCGGGGGGCGTATGAGCAGTTCTTC
CDR3: CASSFPQRGAYEQFF

D: TRBD1
V: TRBV5-1
size: NA
J: TRBJ1-6
DNA: TGCGCCAGCAGCTTGGGACAGGGTGGTTCACCCCTCCACTTT
CDR3: CASSLGQGGSPLHF

D: NA
V: TRBV21-1
size: NA
J: TRBJ2-1
DNA: TGTGCCAGCAGCAAGGACAGGGACACCTACAATGAGCAGTTCTTC
CDR3: CASSKDRDTYNEQFF

D: NA
V: TRBV30
size: NA
J: TRBJ2-1
DNA: TGTGCCTGGAGTCCTCTCGATGAGCAGTTCTTC
CDR3: CAWSPLDEQFF

D: NA
V: TRBV19
size: few
J: TRBJ1-5
DNA: TGTGCCAGTAGGGGAACAGTAAGCAATCAGCCCCAGCATTTT
CDR3: CASRGTVSNQPQHF

D: NA
V: TRBV7-6
size: NA
J: TRBJ1-1
DNA: TGTGCCAGCAGCTCCGGGGCTAACACTGAAGCTTTCTTT
CDR3: CASSSGANTEAFF

D: NA
V: TRBV30
size: NA
J: TRBJ2-6
DNA: TGTGCCTGGAGTGTACGGCAAAACGCACCCTTAGCTGGGGCCAACGTCCTGACTTTC
CDR3: CAWSVRQNAPLAGANVLTF

D: NA
V: TRBV5-4
size: NA
J: TRBJ2-5
DNA: TGTGCCAGCAGCTCAATAGACGAAGAGACCCAGTACTTC
CDR3: CASSSIDEETQYF

D: NA
V: TRBV11-2
size: NA
J: TRBJ1-1
DNA: TGTGCCAGCAGCACCCGTTGGAACACTGAAGCTTTCTTT
CDR3: CASSTRWNTEAFF

D: NA
V: TRBV7-2
size: few
J: TRBJ2-7
DNA: TGTGCCAGCAGCATGGACTCCGCCTACGAGCAGTACTTC
CDR3: CASSMDSAYEQYF

D: TRBD2
V: TRBV5-4
size: NA
J: TRBJ2-3
DNA: TGTGCCAGCAAGGGGACTAGCTGGGCAGATACGCAGTATTTT
CDR3: CASKGTSWADTQYF

D: NA
V: TRBV5-4
size: NA
J: TRBJ2-2
DNA: TGTGCCACTAAAACCGGGACCACCGGGGAGCTGTTTTTT
CDR3: CATKTGTTGELFF

D: NA
V: TRBV29-1
size: NA
J: TRBJ1-1
DNA: TGCAGCGTTTTGGTTCAGAACACTGAAGCTTTCTTT
CDR3: CSVLVQNTEAFF

D: NA
V: TRBV7-2
size: few
J: TRBJ2-5
DNA: TGTGCCAGCGCGAACGGACCGGACAGTCGTGTTGAGACCCAGTACTTC
CDR3: CASANGPDSRVETQYF

D: NA
V: TRBV15
size: few
J: TRBJ2-3
DNA: TGTGCCACCAGCAGAGCCGGGGAGGGCACAGATACGCAGTATTTT
CDR3: CATSRAGEGTDTQYF

D: NA
V: TRBV6-4
size: NA
J: TRBJ2-7
DNA: TGTGCCAGCAGTGACAGGAAGGGCTACGAGCAGTACTTC
CDR3: CASSDRKGYEQYF

D: NA
V: TRBV6-6
size: NA
J: TRBJ2-3
DNA: TGTGCCAGCAGTTACGGGGGACCCACAGATACGCAGTATTTT
CDR3: CASSYGGPTDTQYF

D: NA
V: TRBV14
size: many
J: TRBJ1-1
DNA: TGTGCCAGCAGCCAAGTATACGGTGCCGCTGAAGCTTTCTTT
CDR3: CASSQVYGAAEAFF

D: NA
V: TRBV20-1
size: NA
J: TRBJ1-6
DNA: TGCAGTGCTAGAGGGGGTTCACCCCTCCACTTT
CDR3: CSARGGSPLHF